The T cell receptor (beta chain) described here comes from a study of T cells after yellow fever vaccination. The germline V and J ends were trimmed by 3 bases and 0 bases, with 6 bases remaining between them. Per germline, CDR1 ENHRY and CDR2 SYGVKD. This CDR3 has 14 residues. The study, taken as a whole, reports: Abundant clonotypes from the bulk population could get into FACS-sorted repertoires as contaminants. Clonotypes found in both CD4 and CD8 compartments made up a small share.

Remarks on this clonotype: The antigen is not known.

In making TCR cDNA, 5'RACE template switching added a universal primer site and UMIs to it. Via MiXCR, TCRdb re-called the 5' RACE reads, giving one row per CDR3 protein. Altogether 500,000 to 650,000 distinct CDR3 sequences are present, more than 9% being singletons, with the ten largest covering about 16%. The starting material was PBMCs, obtained on the day of the yellow fever booster vaccination. The V and J genes are TRBV10-3 and TRBJ1-5; D gene unclear. The origin of this receptor is a man aged 25-45 years who received the YFV17D yellow fever vaccine. CDR3 DNA: TGTGCCATCAGTGAATTAGATAGCAATCAGCCCCAGCATTTT. Amino acids: CAISELDSNQPQHF.